The rows below give T cell receptor beta chains drawn from one sample of a study of T cells in Graves' hyperthyroidism and ophthalmopathy. TCRdb re-analysed the multiplex PCR reads in MiXCR, keeping a single row per CDR3 protein. Of around 600,000 distinct CDR3 sequences in the sample, 13% to 15% are singletons; the top ten hold 7% to 9%. Specimen: blood. The source is a woman aged 18-29 years with Graves' ophthalmopathy. Both conserved end residues are part of each CDR3. D genes are given only for firm matches. Size tells how often a clone was seen (once, few, many) or the class of an expanded clone, and some rows leave it out.

V gene | D gene | clone size | CDR3 protein
TRBV6-1 | - | many | CASSSSGAIPQETQYF
TRBV12-3/TRBV12-4 | - | many | CASSFAGGRIEAFF
TRBV6-1 | TRBD1 | - | CASSLKSGQGAGQPQHF
TRBV6-1 | TRBD1 | many | CASSRRGLGQPQHF
TRBV6-5 | - | many | CASSYAAAGLTEAFF
TRBV7-8 | TRBD1 | many | CASSITRGRGETQYF
TRBV30 | - | - | CAWIPPERASNEQFF
TRBV7-9 | - | many | CASSSLQGYGYTF
TRBV7-9 | - | few | CASSTGRGGTEAFF
TRBV4-1 | - | - | CASSRALPEKLFF
TRBV5-8 | TRBD1 | few | CASSGDRGLSTEAFF
TRBV7-2 | - | few | CASSLPGLPPGKFF
TRBV12-3/TRBV12-4 | - | many | CASSLTHGNTIYF